This T cell receptor (beta chain) was observed in a study of blood T cells in healthy people across ages. A minimum of 7 million PBMCs was isolated per sample. A J-beta primer mix and a sample-barcoded 5' primer were used in a second PCR of roughly 6 to 12 cycles. TCRdb called the 5' RACE reads again in MiXCR, with one record for every CDR3 protein. The sample gives about 600,000 distinct CDR3 sequences, roughly 48% of which show up once; about 22% is in the top ten. The sequenced material came from blood. This clonotype was sampled from an elderly man in good health.

The CDR3 DNA follows: TGCAGTGCTAGAAACCGGGACGTAAACACTGAAGCTTTCTTT. This sequence encodes CSARNRDVNTEAFF. The chain combines TRBV20-1 with TRBJ1-1; a weak D match, TRBD1 (5 bases). The CDR3 loop spans 14 amino acids. Germline V gene lookup returns CDR1 DFQATT and CDR2 SNEGSKA (reference sequence). Trimming left V 2 bases short and J 2 bases short, with 12 bases between.